This T cell receptor beta chain is drawn from a study of blood T cell repertoires in COVID-19. Study summary: COVID-19 samples collected from the United States, Italy and Spain covered acute and convalescent phases. The cDNA or gDNA used as material had been derived from T cells, B-cell-depleted T cells, or PBMCs.

The germline gives CDR1 SNHLY, CDR2 FYNNEI. V lost 0 bases, J lost 4 bases, and 9 bases lay in between. The CDR3 is 14 amino acids. Original data processing: Amplification with reference gene primers provided the estimates of nucleated cell counts. Clones were read by immunoSEQ multiplex PCR, and TCRdb kept only the in-frame ones, dropping some. That table furnishes V, J and clone size, whereas the DNA furnished D and trimming. The data contain 65,000 to 90,000 clones, over 75% of them singletons. Only a few counts were recorded for this clone. The sequenced sample consisted of peripheral blood. This rearrangement joins TRBV2 to TRBJ2-5, with D possibly matching TRBD2 (7 bases). The receptor's source is a woman under 30 with acute or convalescent COVID-19. The CDR3 coding sequence is TGTGCCAGCAGTGAAGCGGGAGGGGGAGAGACCCAGTACTTC. This sequence encodes CASSEAGGGETQYF. The variable domain in full, with the rest retrieved from reference TRBV2 and TRBJ2-5, is EPEVTQTPSHQVTQMGQEVILRCVPISNHLYFYWYRQILGQKVEFLVSFYNNEISEKSEIFDDQFSVERPDGSNFTLKIRSTKLEDSAMYFCASSEAGGGETQYFGPGTRLLVL.